Presented here are 29 T cell receptor beta chains from one specimen sequenced in a study of siplizumab effects on memory and regulatory T cells. Profiled with immunoSEQ multiplex PCR; TCRdb holds only in-frame clones, not every one. The sample lists about 120,000 clones, approximately 94% occurring once. What was sequenced was non-Treg CD4+ T cells sorted from blood. These TCRs come from a human donor in good health.

V usage is TRBV19 and J usage is TRBJ1-5; D gene ambiguous. The CDR3 length is 18 residues. CDR1 and CDR2 from the germline V gene are LNHDA and SQIVND (reference sequence). Deletions cut 5 bases from V and 0 bases from J, with 20 bases between. The CDR3: CASSQLVRPDYSNQPQHF. CDR3 bases: TGTGCCAGTAGTCAATTAGTCAGACCCGATTATAGCAATCAGCCCCAGCATTTT.

V gene TRBV2 combines with J gene TRBJ1-5, with TRBD1 matching 7 bases. V shed 6 bases and J 7 bases; nucleotides not matched to a gene: 9. In germline, CDR1 is SNHLY, CDR2 FYNNEI. This CDR3 spans 14 amino acids. The CDR3 DNA is TGTGCCAGCAGGGATAGACAGGGTTGGCAGCCCCAGCATTTT. Its protein is CASRDRQGWQPQHF.

This clone was picked up a small number of times. The chain carries TRBV5-8 and TRBJ2-3; TRBD2 is a possible D gene (6 bases). Germline V gene lookup returns CDR1 SGHTS and CDR2 YDEGEE. The CDR3 is made up of 16 amino acids. The V and J ends lost 4 bases and 2 bases respectively, with 17 bases between them. The CDR3 nucleotides read TGTGCCAGCAGCGGGCTGGGACTCGCCTACACAGATACGCAGTATTTT. Amino acid sequence: CASSGLGLAYTDTQYF.

The V call is TRBV27, the J call TRBJ2-1, with D possibly TRBD2 on 6 matching bases. The CDR3 consists of 16 residues. Trimming left V 2 bases short and J 2 bases short, with 13 bases between. Germline V gene data show CDR1 as MNHEY and CDR2 as SMNVEV (reference sequence). CDR3 amino acids: CASSLMGGSPYNEQFF. In nucleotides, the CDR3 is TGTGCCAGCAGTTTAATGGGGGGATCCCCCTACAATGAGCAGTTCTTC.

This clone showed up just once. V gene TRBV18 combines with J gene TRBJ1-6, with 9 nucleotides matching TRBD1. Germline V gene sequence: CDR1 KGHSH, CDR2 LQKENI. The ends lost 3 bases at V and 7 bases at J; junction bases unmatched: 4. This CDR3 is 15 amino acids long. The CDR3 sequence is CASSPTTGGNSPLHF. CDR3 sequence (DNA): TGTGCCAGCTCACCCACGACAGGGGGGAATTCACCCCTCCACTTT.

J is TRBJ1-1 and V is TRBV7-9; no reliable D call. The CDR3 runs 13 residues. CDR1 and CDR2 (germline): SEHNR, FQNEAQ (reference sequence). V lost 5 bases to trimming and J lost 4 bases, with 11 bases between them. The CDR3 spells CASSLGRTTEAFF. The CDR3 coding sequence is TGTGCCAGCAGCCTCGGACGGACCACTGAAGCTTTCTTT.

This clone was seen a single time. The V and J genes are TRBV9 and TRBJ1-6, with D possibly matching TRBD1 (5 bases). CDR1 SGDLS and CDR2 YYNGEE come from the germline V gene. The CDR3 is made up of 15 amino acids. The V and J ends lost 4 bases and 5 bases respectively, with 13 bases between them. CDR3 in DNA: TGTGCCAGCAGCATACAAGGGGTCAATAATTCACCCCTCCACTTT. It translates to CASSIQGVNNSPLHF.

The chain combines TRBV5-1 with TRBJ1-2, with TRBD1 matching 7 bases. J lost 6 bases, V lost 4 bases, and 12 bases had no gene match. This CDR3 is 15 amino acids long. Germline lookup yields CDR1 SGHRS and CDR2 YFSETQ. The CDR3, as DNA: TGCGCCAGCAGCGTGACAGGGAACGGGCCTAATGGCTACACCTTC. This translates into CASSVTGNGPNGYTF.

The chain has TRBV5-5 and TRBJ1-5, with D possibly TRBD1 on 6 matching bases. The germline V gene encodes CDR1 SGHKS and CDR2 YYEKEE (reference sequence). The CDR3 runs 15 residues. The V end was cut by 4 bases, the J end by 7 bases, with 18 bases between. The CDR3 DNA follows: TGTGCCAGCAGCCATTCGACAGGCTTAGGACAGCCCCAGCATTTT. Residues: CASSHSTGLGQPQHF.

The chain employs TRBV29-1 and TRBJ2-2; maybe TRBD1 (6 bases). The CDR3 sequence is 14 residues long. The germline V and J ends were trimmed by 2 bases and 1 base, with 8 bases remaining between them. Germline assignment: CDR1 SQVTM and CDR2 ANQGSEA. CDR3 bases: TGCAGCGTTGAAAGGGGGAGGAACACCGGGGAGCTGTTTTTT. Translating gives CSVERGRNTGELFF.

The chain is built from TRBV21-1 and TRBJ2-4; TRBD1 is taken as the D call from the table, unchecked against the DNA. TRBV21-1 is a known pseudogene. The CDR3 is made up of 16 amino acids. CDR3 sequence: CASSSKGTVAKNIQYF. CDR3 coding DNA: TGTGCCAGCAGCTCAAAAGGGACAGTAGCCAAAAACATTCAGTACTTC.

The rearrangement uses TRBV10-3 and TRBJ2-3; D not resolved. V was trimmed by 2 bases and J by 0 bases, leaving 6 bases between them. The CDR3 contains 14 residues. From germline, CDR1 is ENHRY and CDR2 SYGVKD. The CDR3 DNA follows: TGTGCCATCAGTGAGGGACGCAGCACAGATACGCAGTATTTT. As protein: CAISEGRSTDTQYF.

The chain links TRBV9 to TRBJ2-2; D remains ambiguous. Germline-derived CDR1 and CDR2 are SGDLS and YYNGEE. The germline V and J ends were trimmed by 3 bases and 1 base, with 4 bases remaining between them. The CDR3 is 13 amino acids. CDR3 sequence reads: CASSGLNTGELFF. The CDR3 DNA reads as TGTGCCAGCAGCGGGTTGAACACCGGGGAGCTGTTTTTT.

A note on this clone: Other DNA sequences in the same sample also yield this CDR3. This sequence joins TRBV11-2 and TRBJ2-2; TRBD1 aligns across 8 bases. The CDR3 totals 16 residues. Germline V gives CDR1 SGHAT, CDR2 FQNNGV. The V gene end was trimmed by 2 bases and the J gene end by 1 base; junction bases not matched to a gene: 3. CDR3 nucleotide sequence: TGTGCCAGCAGCTTAACAGGGGGGAAGAACACCGGGGAGCTGTTTTTT. Its protein is CASSLTGGKNTGELFF.

This rearrangement joins TRBV6-5 to TRBJ1-2; D remains ambiguous. The CDR3 totals 14 residues. V was shortened by 2 bases and J by 0 bases, with 7 bases between the two germline ends. The V gene's germline CDR1 is MNHEY and CDR2 SVGAGI. The CDR3 DNA is TGTGCCAGCAGTTACCGTGATACTAACTATGGCTACACCTTC. Protein: CASSYRDTNYGYTF.

V is TRBV6-5 and J is TRBJ2-5, with D possibly matching TRBD2 (5 bases). Between the trimmed V and J ends, which lost 7 bases and 4 bases, there was a span of 10 bases. CDR1 and CDR2 (germline): MNHEY, SVGAGI. The CDR3 runs to 12 residues. CDR3 sequence reads: CASKAGGETQYF. CDR3 DNA: TGTGCCAGCAAGGCAGGAGGAGAGACCCAGTACTTC.

This chain links TRBV30 with TRBJ2-3; tentatively, D is TRBD2 (5 bases). Germline-derived CDR1 and CDR2 are GTSNPN and SVGIG (reference sequence). There are 13 residues in the CDR3. V gave up 5 bases and J gave up 3 bases, with 12 bases separating them. CDR3 amino acids: CAWVSGDTDTQYF. In DNA form, the CDR3 reads TGTGCCTGGGTCAGCGGAGATACAGATACGCAGTATTTT.

This clone was seen only a few times. The rearrangement links TRBV4-1 to TRBJ2-5, with TRBD2 identical over 12 bases. CDR3 length: 17 amino acids. CDR1 is MGHRA, CDR2 YSYEKL, per germline. Losses at the gene ends were 1 base for V and 4 bases for J; bases not matched to a gene: 7. The CDR3 DNA reads as TGCGCCAGCAGCCAAGCCCCGTCGGGACTAGCGGGAGAGACCCAGTACTTC. Its translation: CASSQAPSGLAGETQYF.

The chain joins TRBV5-5 to TRBJ1-4; tentative D call: TRBD1 (5 bases). CDR1 is SGHKS, CDR2 YYEKEE, per germline (reference sequence). V was shortened by 4 bases and J by 8 bases, with 9 bases between the two germline ends. The CDR3 sequence is 12 residues long. The CDR3 coding sequence is TGTGCCAGCAGCAGGGACGGCGAAAAACTGTTTTTT. Amino acid sequence: CASSRDGEKLFF.

The J gene is TRBJ2-6, the V gene TRBV5-1; D possibly matches TRBD1 or TRBD2 (5 bases each). V was pared by 2 bases and J by 0 bases, with 12 bases between. In germline, CDR1 is SGHRS, CDR2 YFSETQ. The CDR3 is 17 residues long. The CDR3 DNA follows: TGCGCCAGCAGCTTCCACCGGGGCCGCTCTGGGGCCAACGTCCTGACTTTC. This encodes CASSFHRGRSGANVLTF.

The chain recombines TRBV25-1 with TRBJ2-5; weak D call: TRBD1 (5 bases). Germline V gene lookup returns CDR1 MGHDK and CDR2 SYGVNS. V gave up 2 bases and J gave up 5 bases, with 18 bases separating them. This CDR3 has 16 residues. For the CDR3, the DNA is TGTGCCAGCAGTGAAGGGGCAGGGCGAGAGGTTGAGACCCAGTACTTC. Protein: CASSEGAGREVETQYF.

The chain carries TRBV5-4 and TRBJ2-5; 8 nucleotides line up with TRBD2. V lost 5 bases to trimming and J lost 5 bases; unmatched junction nucleotides: 11. Germline loops: CDR1 SGHNT, CDR2 YYREEE (reference sequence). This CDR3 has 15 residues. The DNA for the CDR3 is TGTGCCAGCAGGGCCGGGAGCGGGAGTAGGGAGACCCAGTACTTC. Its translation: CASRAGSGSRETQYF.

The chain combines TRBV19 with TRBJ1-2; 7 bases match TRBD1. This CDR3 spans 15 amino acids. The germline V gene encodes CDR1 LNHDA and CDR2 SQIVND (reference sequence). The junction had 16 bases not matched to a gene; V was cut back by 7 bases and J by 8 bases. Here the CDR3 reads CASTVTDRSTGGYTF. In nucleotides, the CDR3 is TGTGCCAGTACCGTAACGGACAGGTCGACGGGGGGCTACACCTTC.

As DNA, the CDR3 is TGTGCCAGCAGCATACAGGGTTCACAGGGGAGCAATCAGCCCCAGCATTTT. The encoded protein is CASSIQGSQGSNQPQHF. The V call is TRBV21-1, the J call TRBJ1-5; the table's TRBD1 call for D was not verified on the DNA. TRBV21-1 is designated a pseudogene. The CDR3 consists of 17 residues.

The CDR3 loop is CASSMQEFQGYTF. The CDR3 DNA is TGTGCCAGTAGTATGCAGGAGTTTCAGGGCTACACCTTC. The V and J genes are TRBV19 and TRBJ1-2; D call uncertain. The CDR3 extends over 13 amino acids. The germline V and J ends were trimmed by 3 bases and 8 bases, with 13 bases remaining between them. Germline lookup yields CDR1 LNHDA and CDR2 SQIVND (reference sequence).

The chain has TRBV10-3 and TRBJ1-2; D unresolved. The V and J ends lost 4 bases and 2 bases respectively, with 5 bases between them. The length of the CDR3 is 12 residues. Germline CDR1 ENHRY, CDR2 SYGVKD. CDR3 bases: TGTGCCATCAGTGGGGGAAACTATGGCTACACCTTC. Translating it yields CAISGGNYGYTF.

The genes are TRBV12-5 and TRBJ1-2; D is perhaps TRBD1 (5 bases). Germline CDR1 and CDR2: LGHNT and FRNRAP. The CDR3 totals 13 residues. The V end lost 4 bases, the J end lost 3 bases, and 9 bases lay between the germline ends. CDR3 sequence reads: CASGSGTYYGYTF. The CDR3 DNA reads TGTGCTAGTGGTTCTGGGACGTACTATGGCTACACCTTC.

This clone was recorded once. V is TRBV5-6 and J is TRBJ2-5; 7 bases fit TRBD2. The CDR3 sequence is 14 residues long. V lost 4 bases to trimming and J lost 5 bases; unmatched junction nucleotides: 8. Germline V gene lookup returns CDR1 SGHDT and CDR2 YYEEEE. CDR3 nucleotide sequence: TGTGCCAGCAGCCCGACTAGCTTAGGCGAGACCCAGTACTTC. This gives the protein CASSPTSLGETQYF.

V and J are TRBV7-3 and TRBJ1-2; maybe TRBD1 (5 bases). Germline CDR1 is SGHTA and CDR2 is FQGTGA. Between the trimmed V and J ends, which lost 1 base and 4 bases, there was a span of 10 bases. The CDR3 is made up of 14 amino acids. CDR3 nucleotides: TGTGCCAGCAGCTTAAACCGGGACGGCTATGGCTACACCTTC. Its translation: CASSLNRDGYGYTF.